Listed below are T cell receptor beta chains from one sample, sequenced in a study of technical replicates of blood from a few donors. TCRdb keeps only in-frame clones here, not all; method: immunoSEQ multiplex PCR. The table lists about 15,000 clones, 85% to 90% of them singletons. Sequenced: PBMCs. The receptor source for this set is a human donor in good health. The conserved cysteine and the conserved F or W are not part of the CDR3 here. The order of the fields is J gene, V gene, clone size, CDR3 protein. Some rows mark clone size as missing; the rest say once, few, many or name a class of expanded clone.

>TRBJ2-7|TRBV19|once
ASSMDRFYEQY
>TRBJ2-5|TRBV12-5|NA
ASGPRHVQETQY
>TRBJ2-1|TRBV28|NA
ASRQGSYNEQF
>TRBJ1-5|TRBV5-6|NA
ASSLGAGGYSQPQH
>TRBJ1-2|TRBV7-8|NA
ASSPSVTGYAGYGYT
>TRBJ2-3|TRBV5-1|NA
ASSANSPYTQY
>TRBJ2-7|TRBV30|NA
AWSSSSYEQY
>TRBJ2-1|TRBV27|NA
ASKPGQVYNEQF
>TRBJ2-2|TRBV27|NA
ASSLRETGELF
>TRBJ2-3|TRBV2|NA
ASSERERDTQY
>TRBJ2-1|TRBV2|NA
ASSRGLAGGSYNEQF
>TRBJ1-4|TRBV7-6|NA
ASSLVSGFEKLF
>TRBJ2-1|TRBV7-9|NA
ASSFKQYNEQF
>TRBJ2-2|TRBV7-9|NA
ASTFLTGELF
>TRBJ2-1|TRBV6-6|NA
ASSQSGSSYNEQF
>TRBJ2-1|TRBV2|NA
ASGEGIHEQF
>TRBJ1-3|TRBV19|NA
ASSGREGSGNTIY
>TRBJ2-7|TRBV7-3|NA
ASSLFGGRGVEQY
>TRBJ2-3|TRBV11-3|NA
ASSLERRDTQY
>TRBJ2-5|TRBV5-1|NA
ASTMDRAEETQY
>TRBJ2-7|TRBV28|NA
ASSLPKTGVAGGQY
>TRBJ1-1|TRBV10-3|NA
AISESGAANTEAF
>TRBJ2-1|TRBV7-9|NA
ASSLLAGGLNEQF
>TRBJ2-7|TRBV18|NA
ASSPISYEQY
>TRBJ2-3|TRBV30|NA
AWSVRRDTQY
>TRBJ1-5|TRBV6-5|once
ASKPTGDNQPQH
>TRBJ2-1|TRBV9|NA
ASSVSGGYNEQF
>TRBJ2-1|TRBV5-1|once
ASSGLGSYNEQF
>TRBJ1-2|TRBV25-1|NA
ASSVGVQGAPLGYT
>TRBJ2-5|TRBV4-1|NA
ASSQVGGIRETQY
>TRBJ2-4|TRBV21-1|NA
ASSNCRQSLAKNIQY
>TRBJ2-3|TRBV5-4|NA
ASSLGVGASTDTQY
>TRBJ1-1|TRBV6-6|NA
ASSPRDSHTEAF
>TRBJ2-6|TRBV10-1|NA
ASSDPGQGASSGANVLT
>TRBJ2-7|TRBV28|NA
ASRATGTSYEQY
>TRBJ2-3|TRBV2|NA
ASSEIGSGTPTDTQY
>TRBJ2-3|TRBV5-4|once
ASSLSYSRTDTQY
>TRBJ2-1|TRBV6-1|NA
ASSENVGGYNEQF
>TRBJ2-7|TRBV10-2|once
ASSQLAEQY
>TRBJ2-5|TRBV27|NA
ASSPRTAQETQY
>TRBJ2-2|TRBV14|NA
ASSQDPLAGGLKTGELF
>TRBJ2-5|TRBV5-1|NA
ASSILTGGETQY
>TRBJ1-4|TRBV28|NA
ATGWNPTREKLF
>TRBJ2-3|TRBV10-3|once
AISGGFRPAGGPVSTDTQY
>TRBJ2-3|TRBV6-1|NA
ASRNDRGIVDTQY
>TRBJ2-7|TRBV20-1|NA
SASAPGEQY
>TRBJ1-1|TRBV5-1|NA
ASRDNTGGIAEAF
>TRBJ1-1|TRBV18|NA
ASSPSQILEAF
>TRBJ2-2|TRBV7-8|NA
ASTWGTGKTGELF
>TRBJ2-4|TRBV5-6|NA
ASRAGVGSKNIQY
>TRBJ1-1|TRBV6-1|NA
ASSDWDRDEAF
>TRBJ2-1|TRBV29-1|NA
SSLEASGRFKVLNEQF
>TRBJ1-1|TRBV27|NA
ASRSGTGGFTEAF
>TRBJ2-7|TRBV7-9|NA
ASSFTLSGSYEQY
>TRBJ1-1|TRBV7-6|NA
ASSQRQGRQNTEAF
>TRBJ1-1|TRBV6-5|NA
ASSYADEAF
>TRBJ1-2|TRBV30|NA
AWSVLHGTSGYT
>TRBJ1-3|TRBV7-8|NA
ASSPQGSGNTIY
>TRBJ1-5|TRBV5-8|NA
ASSFRQGSRNQPQH